This T cell receptor (beta chain) is from a study of shared clonotypes between healthy human individuals. Study results and limitations: Larger estimated richness was generally seen in naive subsets than in memory subsets. The researchers took only blood, and tissue repertoires probably look different.

As concerns this clone: Its antigen is still unknown.

Method: immunoSEQ multiplex PCR; TCRdb's copy keeps in-frame clones and lacks some. The sample lists some 2.4 million clones; more than 85% were seen once. The V gene's germline CDR1 is LGHNA and CDR2 YNFKEQ. V lost 3 bases and J lost 1; bases outside the gene matches: 6. This CDR3 is 15 amino acids long. What was sequenced was naive CD4+ T cells from PBMCs. Subset in this sample: CD45RA+ positively selected. This sequence joins TRBV4-2 and TRBJ2-7, with TRBD2 matching over 7 bases. The clonotype originates from a young man in good health. Some clones in this sample may be carry-over from other donors' samples. CDR3 sequence (DNA): TGTGCCAGCAGCCAGGCTTCTAGCGGATCCTACGAGCAGTACTTC. This codes for CASSQASSGSYEQYF.